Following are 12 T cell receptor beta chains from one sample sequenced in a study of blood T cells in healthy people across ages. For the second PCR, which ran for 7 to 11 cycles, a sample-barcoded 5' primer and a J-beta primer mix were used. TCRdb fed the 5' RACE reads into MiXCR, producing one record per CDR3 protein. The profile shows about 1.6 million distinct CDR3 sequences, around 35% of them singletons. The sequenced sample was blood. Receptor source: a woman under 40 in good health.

In DNA, the CDR3 is TGCAGTGCTAGGGCAGGGTGGGACCACGAGCAGTACTTC. Translated, it gives CSARAGWDHEQYF. The chain couples TRBV20-1 to TRBJ2-7; D possibly matches TRBD1 or TRBD2 (5 bases each). Looked up from germline, CDR1 is DFQATT and CDR2 is SNEGSKA (reference sequence). Trimming took 3 bases from V and 5 from J, leaving 14 bases between them. This CDR3 region has 13 residues.

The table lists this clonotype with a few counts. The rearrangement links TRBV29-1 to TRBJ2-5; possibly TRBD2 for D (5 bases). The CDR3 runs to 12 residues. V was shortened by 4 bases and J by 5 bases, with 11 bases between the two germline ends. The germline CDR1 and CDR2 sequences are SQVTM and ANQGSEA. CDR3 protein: CSVVGLAETQYF. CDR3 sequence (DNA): TGCAGCGTTGTCGGACTCGCGGAGACCCAGTACTTC.

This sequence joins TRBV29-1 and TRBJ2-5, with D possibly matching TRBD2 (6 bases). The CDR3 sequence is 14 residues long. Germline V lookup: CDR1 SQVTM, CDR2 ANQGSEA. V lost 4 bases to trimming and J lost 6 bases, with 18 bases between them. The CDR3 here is CSVAETGVIKTQYF. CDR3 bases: TGCAGCGTTGCGGAAACGGGGGTAATAAAGACCCAGTACTTC. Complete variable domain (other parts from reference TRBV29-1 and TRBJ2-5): SAVISQKPSRDICQRGTSLTIQCQVDSQVTMMFWYRQQPGQSLTLIATANQGSEATYESGFVIDKFPISRPNLTFSTLTVSNMSPEDSSIYLCSVAETGVIKTQYFGPGTRLLVL.

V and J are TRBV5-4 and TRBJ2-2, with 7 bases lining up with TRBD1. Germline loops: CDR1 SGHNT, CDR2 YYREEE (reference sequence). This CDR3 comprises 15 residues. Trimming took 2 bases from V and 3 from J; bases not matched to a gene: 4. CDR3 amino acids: CASSFRTGDTGELFF. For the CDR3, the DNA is TGTGCCAGCAGCTTCCGGACAGGCGACACCGGGGAGCTGTTTTTT.

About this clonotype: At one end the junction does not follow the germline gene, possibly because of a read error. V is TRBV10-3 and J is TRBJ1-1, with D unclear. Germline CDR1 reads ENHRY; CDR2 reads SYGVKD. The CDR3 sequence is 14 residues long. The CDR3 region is CVISESPGNTEAFF. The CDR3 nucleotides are TGTGTCATCAGTGAGTCCCCGGGGAACACTGAAGCTTTCTTT.

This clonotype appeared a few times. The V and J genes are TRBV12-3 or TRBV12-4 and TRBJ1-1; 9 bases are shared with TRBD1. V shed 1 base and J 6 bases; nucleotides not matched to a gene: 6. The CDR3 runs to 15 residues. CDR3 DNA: TGTGCCAGCAGTTTAGGGACAGGGGAAGTCCCTGAAGCTTTCTTT. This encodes CASSLGTGEVPEAFF.

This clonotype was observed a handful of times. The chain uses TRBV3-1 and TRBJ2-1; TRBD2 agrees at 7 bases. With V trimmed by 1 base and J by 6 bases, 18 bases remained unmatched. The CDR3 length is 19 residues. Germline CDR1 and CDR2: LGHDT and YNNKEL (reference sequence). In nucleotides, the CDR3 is TGTGCCAGCAGCCAAGCATCTCCGTGGGAGGGCCATTACGGCAATGAGCAGTTCTTC. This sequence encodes CASSQASPWEGHYGNEQFF.

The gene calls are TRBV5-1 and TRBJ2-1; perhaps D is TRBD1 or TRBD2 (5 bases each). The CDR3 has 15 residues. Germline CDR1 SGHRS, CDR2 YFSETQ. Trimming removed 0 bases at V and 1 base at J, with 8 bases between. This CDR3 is CASSLDEGSYNEQFF. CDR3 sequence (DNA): TGCGCCAGCAGCTTGGATGAGGGGTCCTACAATGAGCAGTTCTTC.

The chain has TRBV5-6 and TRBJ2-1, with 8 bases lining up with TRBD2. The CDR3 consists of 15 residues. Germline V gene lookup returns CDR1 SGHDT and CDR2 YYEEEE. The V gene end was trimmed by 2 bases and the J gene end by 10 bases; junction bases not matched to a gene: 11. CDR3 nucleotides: TGTGCCAGCAGCTTAACGGCGGGGGGACCGTTGGAGCAGTTCTTC. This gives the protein CASSLTAGGPLEQFF.

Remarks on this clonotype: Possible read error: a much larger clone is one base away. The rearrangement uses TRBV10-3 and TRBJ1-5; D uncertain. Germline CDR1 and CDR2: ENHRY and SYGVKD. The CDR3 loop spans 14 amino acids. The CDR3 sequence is CAISEGDPNQPRHF. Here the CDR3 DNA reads TGTGCCATCAGTGAGGGCGACCCCAATCAGCCCCGGCATTTT.

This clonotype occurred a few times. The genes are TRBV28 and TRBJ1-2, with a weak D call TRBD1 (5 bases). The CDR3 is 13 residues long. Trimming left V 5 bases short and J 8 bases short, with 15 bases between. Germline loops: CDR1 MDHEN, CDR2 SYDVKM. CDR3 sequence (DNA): TGTGCCAGCAGTCCGTCGGGACCCGAAGGCTACACCTTC. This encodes CASSPSGPEGYTF.

Written as DNA, the CDR3 is TGCGCCAGCAGCGAAGGGGGGACAGGGGGCTCCTACGAGCAGTACTTC. The encoded protein is CASSEGGTGGSYEQYF. The chain combines TRBV5-1 with TRBJ2-7, with TRBD1 matching over 11 bases. Germline lookup yields CDR1 SGHRS and CDR2 YFSETQ. This CDR3 is 16 amino acids long. The V segment lost 4 bases and the J segment 0 bases; nucleotides outside the gene matches: 6.